What follows is one T cell receptor beta chain and its context. This sample was taken from a study of T cells in Graves' hyperthyroidism and ophthalmopathy. Study background: The blood sample was taken at first diagnosis, before treatment began.

Hyperthyroidism, newly diagnosed and lasting under 2 months, affected patients aged 18 to 65. It was uncontrolled infection, other autoimmune disease, pregnancy or lactation that excluded patients. TCR beta CDR3 regions were amplified from RNA. HTBI primers were employed in a first-round RT-PCR of the TCR CDR3. TCRdb recomputed calls from the multiplex PCR reads with MiXCR, one row per CDR3 protein. Among 460,000 or so distinct CDR3 sequences, roughly an eighth were seen once, and the ten largest hold less than 20%. The sequenced material came from blood. The sequence derives from a woman younger than 30 with Graves' hyperthyroidism.

CDR3 nucleotide sequence: TGTGCCAGCAGCTCGGGACAGGGGGCAGCAGGTCTCGGGGCCAACGTCCTGACTTTC. This sequence encodes CASSSGQGAAGLGANVLTF. The chain recombines TRBV11-2 with TRBJ2-6; 12 nucleotides line up with TRBD1. Germline V gene data show CDR1 as SGHAT and CDR2 as FQNNGV. The CDR3 loop spans 19 amino acids. Trimming at V came to 4 bases and at J to 4 bases, leaving 11 bases not matched to a gene.